This T cell receptor (beta chain) was obtained from a study of blood T cell repertoires in COVID-19. Overall study: Samples taken during acute and convalescent COVID-19 were collected in the United States, Italy and Spain.

Under the authors' procedure: Estimates of nucleated cell counts were drawn from the amplification of reference gene primers. Libraries were prepared by immunoSEQ multiplex PCR; TCRdb keeps only in-frame clonotypes and omits some of them. From that table come the V and J calls and clone size; the DNA was used to work out D and trimming. The profile shows 200,000 to 250,000 clones, around 90% of them singletons. Individuals aged 18 to 89 years were recruited from roughly 23 US areas. The CDR3 has 15 residues. V was clipped by 4 bases and J by 1 base, with 12 bases between them. The germline CDR1 and CDR2 sequences are SGHRS and YFSETQ.

The chain recombines TRBV5-1 with TRBJ1-5, with a possible D match to TRBD1 (6 bases). The TCR was taken from a man under 40 who had been exposed to COVID-19. Material for sequencing was PBMCs or T cells enriched from blood (not recorded which). CDR3 protein: CASSLNGQSNQPQHF. The CDR3, as DNA: TGCGCCAGCAGCCTTAATGGACAGAGCAATCAGCCCCAGCATTTT.